One sample yielded the 22 T cell receptor beta chains listed below, sequenced in a study of immune evolution from preneoplasia to lung adenocarcinoma. Data came from immunoSEQ multiplex PCR; TCRdb stores just in-frame clones and leaves some out. This table holds about 3,400 clones, roughly 71% found once. The sequencing input was FFPE lung adenocarcinoma in situ tissue. These receptors all stem from a person aged 60-80 years with lung adenocarcinoma.

The chain employs TRBV4-3 and TRBJ1-1; the match to TRBD1 covers 8 bases. Per the germline V gene, CDR1 is LGHNA and CDR2 is YSLEER. This CDR3 is built from 15 residues. Trimming at V came to 0 bases and at J to 5 bases, leaving 5 bases not matched to a gene. The CDR3 here is CASSQDPRGLTEAFF. CDR3 in DNA: TGCGCCAGCAGCCAAGATCCCAGGGGGCTTACTGAAGCTTTCTTT.

This clone was recorded a few times. The V gene is TRBV18, the J gene TRBJ2-2, with 8 bases identical to TRBD2. V lost 3 bases to trimming and J lost 9 bases; unmatched junction nucleotides: 9. CDR1 KGHSH and CDR2 LQKENI come from the germline V gene. CDR3 length equals 15 residues. CDR3 DNA: TGTGCCAGCTCACCCCTGAGCGGGGGCCACCGGGAGCTGTTTTTT. It is translated as CASSPLSGGHRELFF.

This clone has only one observation. DNA of the CDR3: TGTGCCAGCAGTTACACTACAGGGGATAATTCACCCCTCCACTTT. Its translation is CASSYTTGDNSPLHF. This sequence joins TRBV6-5 and TRBJ1-6; TRBD1 aligns across 7 bases. V shed 2 bases, J shed 5 bases, and the junction held 3 bases outside the gene matches. Germline V CDR1 and CDR2: MNHEY, SVGAGI. The CDR3 has 15 amino acids.

The chain couples TRBV13 to TRBJ2-7; 7 positions agree with TRBD1. CDR1 is PRHDT and CDR2 is FYEKMQ in the germline V gene (reference sequence). The CDR3 extends over 15 amino acids. V was pared by 5 bases and J by 0 bases, with 7 bases of the junction left unmatched. CDR3 bases: TGTGCCAGCAGCAAACGACAGGGTCACTCCTACGAGCAGTACTTC. As protein: CASSKRQGHSYEQYF.

V and J are TRBV5-1 and TRBJ1-4; 7 nucleotides align to TRBD1. Per germline, CDR1 SGHRS and CDR2 YFSETQ. CDR3 length: 15 amino acids. With V trimmed by 0 bases and J by 7 bases, 6 bases remained unmatched. DNA of the CDR3: TGCGCCAGCAGCTTGGCAGGGGGAGAGAGTGAAAAACTGTTTTTT. Translated: CASSLAGGESEKLFF.

V gene TRBV7-9 combines with J gene TRBJ2-7, with D possibly called TRBD1 or TRBD2 (5 bases each). The CDR3 length is 13 residues. CDR1 and CDR2 (germline): SEHNR, FQNEAQ (reference sequence). The germline V and J ends were trimmed by 5 bases and 5 bases, with 13 bases remaining between them. In DNA form, the CDR3 reads TGTGCCAGCAGCCCCAGGTTGGGGGACGAGCAGTACTTC. This encodes CASSPRLGDEQYF.

The chain employs TRBV5-5 and TRBJ2-5; no clear D. Trimming took off 3 bases at V and 1 base at J, with 10 bases between the two ends. CDR3 size: 14 residues. Germline CDR1 is SGHKS and CDR2 is YYEKEE (reference sequence). DNA for the CDR3: TGTGCCAGCAGCTACAGACTGACCCAAGAGACCCAGTACTTC. As protein: CASSYRLTQETQYF.

The genes are TRBV4-1 and TRBJ2-1; 11 positions agree with TRBD2. Germline V lookup: CDR1 MGHRA, CDR2 YSYEKL. V gave up 1 base and J gave up 8 bases; unmatched junction bases: 19. The CDR3 extends over 20 amino acids. CDR3 DNA: TGCGCCAGCAGCCAAGCCCCCCTTAAAATGACTAGCGGGGTAGTCGATGAGCAGTTCTTC. The encoded protein is CASSQAPLKMTSGVVDEQFF.

This clone was seen just once. This sequence joins TRBV5-1 and TRBJ1-4; TRBD1 might be the D (5 bases). CDR1 is SGHRS and CDR2 is YFSETQ in the germline V gene. CDR3 length: 15 amino acids. V was shortened by 0 bases and J by 5 bases, with 11 bases between the two germline ends. CDR3 nucleotides: TGCGCCAGCAGCTTGGGAGGGACGGGGAATGAAAAACTGTTTTTT. This encodes CASSLGGTGNEKLFF.

The genes are TRBV28 and TRBJ1-1; D call uncertain. CDR1 is MDHEN and CDR2 is SYDVKM in the germline V gene. Trimming removed 1 base at V and 3 bases at J, with 6 bases between. CDR3 length: 13 residues. This chain's CDR3 is CASSLLEYTEAFF. CDR3 in DNA: TGTGCCAGCAGTTTATTGGAGTACACTGAAGCTTTCTTT.

The CDR3 region has the DNA TGCGCCAGCAGCTTGGGACAGGGGGCTTTCTCGAACACTGAAGCTTTCTTT. Translating it yields CASSLGQGAFSNTEAFF. The chain joins TRBV5-1 to TRBJ1-1, with 10 bases aligning to TRBD1. In germline, CDR1 is SGHRS, CDR2 YFSETQ. The CDR3 has 17 residues. J gave up 1 base and V 0 bases, and 6 bases lay outside the gene matches.

This chain uses TRBV18 with TRBJ2-7, with 7 bases aligning to TRBD1. The CDR3 consists of 14 residues. After removal of 1 base from V and 2 bases from J, the junction contained 2 bases not matched to a gene. Germline CDR1 KGHSH, CDR2 LQKENI. The DNA for the CDR3 is TGTGCCAGCTCACCACGACAGGGCACCTACGAGCAGTACTTC. Translation: CASSPRQGTYEQYF.

The chain is built from TRBV7-9 and TRBJ2-6, with TRBD1 matching over 8 bases. Germline CDR1 SEHNR, CDR2 FQNEAQ (reference sequence). The CDR3 runs to 18 residues. V gave up 4 bases and J gave up 1 base; unmatched junction bases: 9. The CDR3 is CASSSDRADFSGANVLTF. The CDR3 DNA sequence: TGTGCCAGCAGCTCGGACAGGGCCGATTTTTCTGGGGCCAACGTCCTGACTTTC.

J is TRBJ2-7 and V is TRBV7-9; 12 bases are shared with TRBD1. The CDR3 spans 16 residues. The trim removed 3 bases at V and 5 bases at J, leaving 8 bases unmatched. Germline V gene data show CDR1 as SEHNR and CDR2 as FQNEAQ (reference sequence). CDR3 region: CASSFSGQGARNEQYF. DNA of the CDR3: TGTGCCAGCAGCTTTTCGGGACAGGGGGCTAGGAACGAGCAGTACTTC.

V gene TRBV14 combines with J gene TRBJ2-7; no firm D call. CDR3 length equals 12 residues. The germline V gene has CDR1 SGHDN and CDR2 FVKESK. V was pared by 6 bases and J by 2 bases, with 8 bases between. The CDR3 loop reads CASSPDTYEQYF. CDR3 bases: TGTGCCAGCAGTCCAGACACCTACGAGCAGTACTTC. Drawing the rest from reference TRBV14 and TRBJ2-7, the complete variable domain is EAGVTQFPSHSVIEKGQTVTLRCDPISGHDNLYWYRRVMGKEIKFLLHFVKESKQDESGMPNNRFLAERTGGTYSTLKVQPAELEDSGVYFCASSPDTYEQYFGPGTRLTVT.

The chain uses TRBV7-3 and TRBJ2-7; 10 nucleotides match TRBD1. V shed 3 bases and J 3 bases; nucleotides not matched to a gene: 5. This CDR3 is 15 amino acids long. Germline V gene lookup returns CDR1 SGHTA and CDR2 FQGTGA. CDR3 protein: CASSLTGGAGYEQYF. CDR3 coding DNA: TGTGCCAGCAGCTTGACAGGGGGCGCGGGCTACGAGCAGTACTTC.

This clone was found a few times. The V and J genes are TRBV11-3 and TRBJ2-5; possibly TRBD1 or TRBD2 for D (5 bases each). The CDR3 contains 14 residues. From germline, CDR1 is SGHNT and CDR2 YENEEA. V was cut by 5 bases and J by 2 bases, with 12 bases left in between. The CDR3: CASSLRDDQETQYF. The CDR3 DNA follows: TGTGCCAGCAGCCTTAGGGACGATCAAGAGACCCAGTACTTC. Filled out from reference TRBV11-3 and TRBJ2-5, the complete variable domain reads EAGVVQSPRYKIIEKKQPVAFWCNPISGHNTLYWYLQNLGQGPELLIRYENEEAVDDSQLPKDRFSAERLKGVDSTLKIQPAELGDSAVYLCASSLRDDQETQYFGPGTRLLVL.

DNA of the CDR3: TGTGCCAGCAGTGACTGGCCAGGGTTTAGGCAGCCCCAGCATTTT. This translates into CASSDWPGFRQPQHF. The chain employs TRBV6-1 and TRBJ1-5, with D maybe TRBD1 (5 bases). From germline, CDR1 is MNHNS and CDR2 SASEGT. V was clipped by 3 bases and J by 7 bases, with 16 bases between them. The CDR3 length is 15 residues.

By share, this clone counts as hyperexpanded. The rearrangement uses TRBV6-6 and TRBJ2-5, with D possibly TRBD2 on 5 matching bases. With 4 bases removed from V and 1 base from J, the gap between germline ends came to 10 bases. Germline CDR1 MNHNY, CDR2 SVGAGI (reference sequence). The CDR3 runs 14 residues. For the CDR3, the DNA is TGTGCCAGCAGTTTACGGGAACTCCAAGAGACCCAGTACTTC. Translated, it gives CASSLRELQETQYF.

The J gene is TRBJ2-2, the V gene TRBV6-5; D gene uncertain. This CDR3 is 14 amino acids long. The V gene's germline CDR1 is MNHEY and CDR2 SVGAGI. V lost 6 bases and J lost 2, with 10 bases in between. The CDR3 DNA is TGTGCCAGCAGCTTTACCTTTAACACCGGGGAGCTGTTTTTT. This translates into CASSFTFNTGELFF.

V usage is TRBV29-1 and J usage is TRBJ2-7; TRBD2 matches 13 bases. Germline-derived CDR1 and CDR2 are SQVTM and ANQGSEA. There are 15 residues in the CDR3. V lost 6 bases, J lost 2 bases, and 7 bases stayed unmatched. The CDR3 sequence is CSVLGTSGAPYEQYF. In DNA, the CDR3 is TGCAGCGTCCTAGGGACTAGCGGGGCCCCCTACGAGCAGTACTTC.

V usage is TRBV7-3 and J usage is TRBJ1-1, with D unclear. With 2 bases removed from V and 1 base from J, the gap between germline ends came to 8 bases. Germline-derived CDR1 and CDR2 are SGHTA and FQGTGA. CDR3 length equals 14 residues. CDR3 sequence reads: CASSLAVGNTEAFF. The CDR3 DNA reads TGTGCCAGCAGCTTAGCGGTCGGGAACACTGAAGCTTTCTTT. The whole variable domain, filled in from reference TRBV7-3 and TRBJ1-1, reads GAGVSQTPSNKVTEKGKYVELRCDPISGHTALYWYRQSLGQGPEFLIYFQGTGAADDSGLPNDRFFAVRPEGSVSTLKIQRTERGDSAVYLCASSLAVGNTEAFFGQGTRLTVV.